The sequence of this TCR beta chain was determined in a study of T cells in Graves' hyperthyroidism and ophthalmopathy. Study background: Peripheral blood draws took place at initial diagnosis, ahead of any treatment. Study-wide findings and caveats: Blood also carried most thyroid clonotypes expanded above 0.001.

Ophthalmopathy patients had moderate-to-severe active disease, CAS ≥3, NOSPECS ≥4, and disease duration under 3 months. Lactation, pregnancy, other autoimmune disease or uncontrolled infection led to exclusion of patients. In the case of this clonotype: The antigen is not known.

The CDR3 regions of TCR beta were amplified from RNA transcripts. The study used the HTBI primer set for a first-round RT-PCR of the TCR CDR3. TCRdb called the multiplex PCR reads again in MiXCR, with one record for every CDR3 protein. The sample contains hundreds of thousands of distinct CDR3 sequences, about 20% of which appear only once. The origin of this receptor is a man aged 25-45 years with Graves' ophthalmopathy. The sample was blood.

In DNA, the CDR3 is TGTGCCAGTAGTATCCAGGACAATGAGCAGTTCTTC. Translating it yields CASSIQDNEQFF. This chain links TRBV19 with TRBJ2-1; no clear D. From germline, CDR1 is LNHDA and CDR2 SQIVND (reference sequence). The CDR3 totals 12 residues. V was shortened by 3 bases and J by 5 bases, with 5 bases between the two germline ends. The whole variable domain, remainder taken from reference TRBV19 and TRBJ2-1, is DGGITQSPKYLFRKEGQNVTLSCEQNLNHDAMYWYRQDPGQGLRLIYYSQIVNDFQKGDIAEGYSVSREKKESFPLTVTSAQKNPTAFYLCASSIQDNEQFFGPGTRLTVL.